This T cell receptor (beta chain) is drawn from a study of blood T cells in healthy people across ages. Findings and caveats of the study: Per million T cells, the diversity of TCR beta decreased roughly linearly as age advanced.

Of note for this clonotype: Antigen unknown.

Sample-barcoded 5' priming and a J-beta primer mix drove a second PCR of roughly 6 to 12 cycles. Each cDNA molecule carried a tag from a template-switch adaptor that contained 12 random nucleotides. TCRdb fed the 5' RACE reads into MiXCR, producing one record per CDR3 protein. Here the sample spans 650,000 to 900,000 distinct CDR3 sequences, around 68% being singletons. At least 6 million PBMCs were isolated per sample. The germline V gene has CDR1 LNHNV and CDR2 YYDKDF (reference sequence). This CDR3 is built from 16 residues. Trimming took 6 bases from V and 4 from J; bases not matched to a gene: 9.

This TCR was sampled from a young man in good health. Input material: blood. This chain connects TRBV15 to TRBJ1-6; TRBD1 matches at 7 bases. CDR3 sequence reads: CATRAVGGQYNSPLHF. CDR3 nucleotides: TGTGCCACCAGGGCTGTAGGGGGACAGTATAATTCACCCCTCCACTTT.